This T cell receptor beta chain was recovered during a study of shared clonotypes between healthy human individuals. On the study more broadly: Researchers assigned three CD4 naive, three CD4 memory, two CD8 naive and one CD8 memory plate to each donor. The study, taken as a whole, reports: Incompleteness in sorted-subset sequencing, despite large depth, was shown by rarefaction. A handful of donors held approximately 4.5% of naive CD4 clonotypes in common.

V shed 3 bases and J shed 0 bases, with 9 bases lying between them. The CDR3 loop spans 14 amino acids. The V gene's germline CDR1 is MNHNS and CDR2 SASEGT. Sequencing was performed with immunoSEQ multiplex PCR; in TCRdb, only in-frame clones are kept and a portion is missing. The sample yields about 2.3 million clones, under 95% seen once. As regards this clone: Its cognate antigen is unknown.

The clonotype was recovered from a man younger than 35 in good health. Some clones in this sample may be carry-over from other donors' samples. This chain joins TRBV6-1 and TRBJ2-7; D ambiguous. The sample comprised naive CD4+ T cells from PBMCs. Subset of the sample: CD45RA+ positively selected. The CDR3 DNA reads TGTGCCAGCAGTGATAGGAGAATCTCCTACGAGCAGTACTTC. It yields the protein CASSDRRISYEQYF.